A single T cell receptor beta chain is shown here with its context. Its matching antigen is unknown. The sample comes from a study of a mutant IDH1 vaccine in newly diagnosed glioma. Study context: Patients received vaccination from 4-6 weeks after radiotherapy alone, or with temozolomide cycles.

Trimming stripped 3 bases from V and 6 bases from J, with 16 bases between. The germline CDR1 and CDR2 sequences are SGHRS and YFSETQ. The CDR3 is 15 residues long. Method: immunoSEQ multiplex PCR; TCRdb's copy keeps in-frame clones and lacks some. The data hold approximately 38,000 clones, with roughly 85% observed a single time. This sample's time point: week 5, during vaccination. It was 300 ug of mutant IDH1 20-mer peptide that made up each vaccine dose, given with topical imiquimod. The V gene is TRBV5-1, the J gene TRBJ2-1, with a possible D match to TRBD1 (5 bases). The TCR sequence derives from a man aged 40-55 years with glioma. Material: PBMCs, obtained from a glioma patient whose treatment included an IDH1 peptide vaccine. The CDR3 nucleotides read TGCGCCAGCAGCTCCACTGGCGCAGGGCCCAATGAGCAGTTCTTC. Its translation is CASSSTGAGPNEQFF.